The entry that follows covers one TCR beta chain sequence. Its antigen is not identified. CD8 cells regarded as naive lacked CD45RO, were positively chosen for CCR7, and omitted terminally differentiated effector memory CD45RA+ cells. This entry belongs to a study of shared clonotypes between healthy human individuals. Across several immunoSEQ plates, the genomic DNA of each subset was split evenly. Using immunoSEQ multiplex PCR, the repertoire was profiled, and TCRdb retains in-frame clones only, with some absent. The top ten clones hold under 2% of a sample with around 2.1 million clones, 85% to 95% of them seen once. The study's findings and limits: Around 5% of naive CD4 clonotypes were common to a handful of donors. Represented diversity (both genetic and exposure-history) was limited by the small number of donors. Generation probabilities of non-shared clonotypes were lower (relative to those shared by all four donors).

This CDR3 comprises 15 residues. Germline V gene lookup returns CDR1 GTSNPN and CDR2 SVGIG (reference sequence). Deletions cut 0 bases from V and 0 bases from J, with 8 bases between. Sequencing was performed on naive CD8+ T cells from PBMCs. The source of this sequence is a man younger than 35 in good health. Some clones in this sample may be carry-over from other donors' samples. The chain recombines TRBV30 with TRBJ2-2, with D unresolved. The chain's CDR3 is CAWSVRQTNTGELFF. CDR3 DNA sequence: TGTGCCTGGAGTGTTCGGCAGACGAACACCGGGGAGCTGTTTTTT.